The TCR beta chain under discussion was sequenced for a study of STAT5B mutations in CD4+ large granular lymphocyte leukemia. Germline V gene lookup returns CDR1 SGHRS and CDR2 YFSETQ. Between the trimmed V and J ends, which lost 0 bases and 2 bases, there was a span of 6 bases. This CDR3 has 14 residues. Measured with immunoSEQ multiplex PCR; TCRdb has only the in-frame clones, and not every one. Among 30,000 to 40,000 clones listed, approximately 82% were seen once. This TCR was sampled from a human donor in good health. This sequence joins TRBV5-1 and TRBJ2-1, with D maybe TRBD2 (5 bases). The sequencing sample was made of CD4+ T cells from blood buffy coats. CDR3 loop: CASSLGGPYNEQFF. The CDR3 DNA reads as TGCGCCAGCAGCTTGGGCGGGCCCTACAATGAGCAGTTCTTC. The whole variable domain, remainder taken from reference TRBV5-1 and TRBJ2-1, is KAGVTQTPRYLIKTRGQQVTLSCSPISGHRSVSWYQQTPGQGLQFLFEYFSETQRNKGNFPGRFSGRQFSNSRSEMNVSTLELGDSALYLCASSLGGPYNEQFFGPGTRLTVL.